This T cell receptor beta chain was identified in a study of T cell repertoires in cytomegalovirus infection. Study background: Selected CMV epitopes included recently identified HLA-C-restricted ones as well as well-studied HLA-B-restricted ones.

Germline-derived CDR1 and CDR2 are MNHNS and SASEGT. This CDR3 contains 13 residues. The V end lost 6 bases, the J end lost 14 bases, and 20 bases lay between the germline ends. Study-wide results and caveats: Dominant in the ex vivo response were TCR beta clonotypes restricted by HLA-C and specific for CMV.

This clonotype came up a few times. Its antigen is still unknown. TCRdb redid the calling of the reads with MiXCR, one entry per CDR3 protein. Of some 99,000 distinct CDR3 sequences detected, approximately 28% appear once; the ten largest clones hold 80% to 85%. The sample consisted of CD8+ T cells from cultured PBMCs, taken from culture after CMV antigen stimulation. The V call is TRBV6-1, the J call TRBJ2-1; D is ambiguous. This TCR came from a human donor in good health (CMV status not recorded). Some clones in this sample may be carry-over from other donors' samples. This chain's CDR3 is CASRESQVLRKFF. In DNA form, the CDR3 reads TGTGCCAGCAGAGAATCCCAAGTTCTTAGGAAGTTCTTC.